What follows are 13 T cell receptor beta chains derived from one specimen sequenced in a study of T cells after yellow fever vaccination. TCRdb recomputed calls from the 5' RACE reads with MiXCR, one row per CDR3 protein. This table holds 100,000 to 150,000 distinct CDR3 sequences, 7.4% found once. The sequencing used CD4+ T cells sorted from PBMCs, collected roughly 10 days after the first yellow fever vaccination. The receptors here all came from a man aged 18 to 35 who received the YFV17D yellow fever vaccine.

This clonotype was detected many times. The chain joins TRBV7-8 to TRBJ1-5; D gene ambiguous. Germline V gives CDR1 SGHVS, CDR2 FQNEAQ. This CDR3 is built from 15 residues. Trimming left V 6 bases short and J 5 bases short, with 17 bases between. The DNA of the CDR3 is TGTGCCAGCAGTTTTCGCATGGGTCCGGATCAGCCCCAGCATTTT. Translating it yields CASSFRMGPDQPQHF.

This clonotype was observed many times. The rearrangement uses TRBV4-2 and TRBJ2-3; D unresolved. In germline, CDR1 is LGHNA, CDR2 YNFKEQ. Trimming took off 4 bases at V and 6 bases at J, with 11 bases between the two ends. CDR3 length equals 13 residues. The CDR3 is CASSPTLSDTQYF. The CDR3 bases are TGTGCCAGCAGCCCCACCCTTTCGGATACGCAGTATTTT.

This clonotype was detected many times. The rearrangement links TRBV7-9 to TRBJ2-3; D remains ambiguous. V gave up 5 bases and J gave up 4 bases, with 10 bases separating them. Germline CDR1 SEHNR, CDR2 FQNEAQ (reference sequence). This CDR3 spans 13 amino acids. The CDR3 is CASSPRTADTQYF. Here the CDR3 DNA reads TGTGCCAGCAGCCCCAGGACCGCAGATACGCAGTATTTT.

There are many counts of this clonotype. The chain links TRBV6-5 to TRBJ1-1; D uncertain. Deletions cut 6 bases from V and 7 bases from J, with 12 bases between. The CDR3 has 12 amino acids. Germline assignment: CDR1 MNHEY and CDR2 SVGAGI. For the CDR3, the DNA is TGTGCCAGCAGAAATCGCCTAGGTGAAGCTTTCTTT. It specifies CASRNRLGEAFF.

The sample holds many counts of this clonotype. CDR3 in amino acids: CASSLARGSSTDTQYF. The CDR3 coding sequence is TGTGCCAGCAGCTTAGCACGCGGATCTAGCACAGATACGCAGTATTTT. The chain recombines TRBV7-9 with TRBJ2-3; D is unresolved. The CDR3 totals 16 residues. V was trimmed by 0 bases and J by 0 bases, leaving 10 bases between them. Germline V gene lookup returns CDR1 SEHNR and CDR2 FQNEAQ (reference sequence).

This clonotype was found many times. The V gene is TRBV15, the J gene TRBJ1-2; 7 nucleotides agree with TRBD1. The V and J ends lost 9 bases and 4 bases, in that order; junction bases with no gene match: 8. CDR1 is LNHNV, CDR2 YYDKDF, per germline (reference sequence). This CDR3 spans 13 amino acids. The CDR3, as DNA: TGTGCCACTAATTCGGGACAGCTCTATGGCTACACCTTC. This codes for CATNSGQLYGYTF.

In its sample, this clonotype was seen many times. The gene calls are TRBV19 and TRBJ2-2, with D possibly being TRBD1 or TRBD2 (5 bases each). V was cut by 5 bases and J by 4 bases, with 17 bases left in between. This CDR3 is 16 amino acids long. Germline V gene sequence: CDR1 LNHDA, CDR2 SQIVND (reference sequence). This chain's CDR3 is CASSPERGVITGELFF. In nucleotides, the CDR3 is TGTGCCAGTAGTCCGGAAAGGGGAGTCATCACCGGGGAGCTGTTTTTT.

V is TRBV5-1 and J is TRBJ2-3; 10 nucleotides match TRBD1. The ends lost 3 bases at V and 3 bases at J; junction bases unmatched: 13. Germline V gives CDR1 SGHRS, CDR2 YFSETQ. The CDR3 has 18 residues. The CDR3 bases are TGCGCCAGCAGCTCCATGAGTACCGGGACAGGGGAGACAGATACGCAGTATTTT. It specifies CASSSMSTGTGETDTQYF. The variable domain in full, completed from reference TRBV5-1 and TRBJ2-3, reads KAGVTQTPRYLIKTRGQQVTLSCSPISGHRSVSWYQQTPGQGLQFLFEYFSETQRNKGNFPGRFSGRQFSNSRSEMNVSTLELGDSALYLCASSSMSTGTGETDTQYFGPGTRLTVL.

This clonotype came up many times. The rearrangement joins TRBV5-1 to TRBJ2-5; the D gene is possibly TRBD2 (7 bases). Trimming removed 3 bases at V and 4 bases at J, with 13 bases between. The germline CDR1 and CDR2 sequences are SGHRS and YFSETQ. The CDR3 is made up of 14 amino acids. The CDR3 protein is CASSSGGMGETQYF. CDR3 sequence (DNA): TGCGCCAGCAGCTCGGGGGGCATGGGAGAGACCCAGTACTTC.

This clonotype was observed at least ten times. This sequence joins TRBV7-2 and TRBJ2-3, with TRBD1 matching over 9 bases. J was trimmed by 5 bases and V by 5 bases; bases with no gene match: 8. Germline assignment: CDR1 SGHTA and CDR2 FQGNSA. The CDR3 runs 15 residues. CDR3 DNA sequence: TGTGCCAGCAGCCTAGTAGGGACAGGGAAAGATACGCAGTATTTT. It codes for CASSLVGTGKDTQYF.

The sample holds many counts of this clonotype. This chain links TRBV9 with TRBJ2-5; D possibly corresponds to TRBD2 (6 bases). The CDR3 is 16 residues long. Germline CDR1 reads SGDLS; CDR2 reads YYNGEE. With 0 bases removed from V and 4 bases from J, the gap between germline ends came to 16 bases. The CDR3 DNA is TGTGCCAGCAGCGTAGCAGGGCTAGCGAGAGGAGAGACCCAGTACTTC. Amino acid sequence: CASSVAGLARGETQYF.

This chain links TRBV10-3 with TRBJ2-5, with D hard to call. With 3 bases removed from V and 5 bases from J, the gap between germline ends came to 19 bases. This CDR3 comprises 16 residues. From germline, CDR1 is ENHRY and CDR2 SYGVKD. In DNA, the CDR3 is TGTGCCATCAGTGACTTTGACACCCCTTCCAACGAGACCCAGTACTTC. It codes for CAISDFDTPSNETQYF.

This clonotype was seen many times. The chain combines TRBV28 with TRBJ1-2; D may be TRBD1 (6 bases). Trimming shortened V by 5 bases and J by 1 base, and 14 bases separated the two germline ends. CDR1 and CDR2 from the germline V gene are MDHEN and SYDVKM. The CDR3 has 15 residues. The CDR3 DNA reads TGTGCCAGCAGTGCCAGACCGGACAGTAACTATGGCTACACCTTC. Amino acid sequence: CASSARPDSNYGYTF.